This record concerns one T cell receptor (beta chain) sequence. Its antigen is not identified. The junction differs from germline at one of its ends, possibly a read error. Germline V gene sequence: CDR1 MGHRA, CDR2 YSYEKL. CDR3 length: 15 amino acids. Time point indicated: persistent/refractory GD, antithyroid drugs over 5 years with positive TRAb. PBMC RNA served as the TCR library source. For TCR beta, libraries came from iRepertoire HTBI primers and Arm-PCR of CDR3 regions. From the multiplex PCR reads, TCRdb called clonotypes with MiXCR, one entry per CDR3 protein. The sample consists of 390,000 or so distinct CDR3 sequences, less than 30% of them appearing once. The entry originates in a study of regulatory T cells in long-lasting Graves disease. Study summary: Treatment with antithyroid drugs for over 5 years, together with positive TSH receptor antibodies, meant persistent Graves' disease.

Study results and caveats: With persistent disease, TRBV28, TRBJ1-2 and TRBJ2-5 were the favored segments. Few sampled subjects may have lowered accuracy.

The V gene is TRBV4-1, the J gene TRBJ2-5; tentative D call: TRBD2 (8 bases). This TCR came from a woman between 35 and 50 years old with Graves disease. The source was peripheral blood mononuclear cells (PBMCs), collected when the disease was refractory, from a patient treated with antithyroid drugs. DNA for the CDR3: TGCGCCAGCAGCCAAGCGTCCACTAGCGGACAGGTCCGAAGCTTC. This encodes CASSQASTSGQVRSF.